The TCR beta chain under discussion was sequenced for a study of T cells after posttransplantation cyclophosphamide. Study observations and caveats: Recipient CMV seropositivity and CMV reactivation strongly tracked TRB clonality.

V was clipped by 4 bases and J by 1 base, with 9 bases between them. The germline gives CDR1 LGHNA, CDR2 YSLEER. There are 14 residues in the CDR3. This clone was observed many times. Its antigen is unidentified. TCRdb's copy holds only in-frame clones and misses some; the assay was immunoSEQ multiplex PCR. This sample has over 25,000 clones, each found more than once. The sample taken for sequencing was PBMCs. This TCR derives from a woman aged 25-40 years in good health and a related stem cell transplant donor. The gene calls are TRBV4-3 and TRBJ2-3, with D maybe TRBD1 (7 bases). The DNA for the CDR3 is TGCGCCAGCAGCCGCAGGGGGGGCACAGATACGCAGTATTTT. This encodes CASSRRGGTDTQYF.